This T cell receptor beta chain was documented in a study of blood T cell repertoires in COVID-19. Study-wide context: COVID-19 samples collected from the United States, Italy and Spain covered acute and convalescent phases.

Looked up from germline, CDR1 is LGHDT and CDR2 is YNNKEL (reference sequence). This CDR3 contains 11 residues. V dropped 2 bases and J dropped 10 bases, with 8 bases sitting between them. In the study's own analysis: The assay estimated nucleated cells by amplifying reference gene primers. The protocol was immunoSEQ multiplex PCR, while the TCRdb copy is restricted to in-frame clones and leaves out a portion. The V and J calls and clone size are taken from that table; D and trimming were inferred from the DNA. The repertoire consists of around 120,000 clones, with roughly 90% occurring once and the leading ten covering roughly 4%.

This clonotype originated in a woman in her fifties or sixties with COVID-19, enrolled during active disease. The rearrangement links TRBV3-1 (or the pseudogene TRBV3-2) to TRBJ1-2; D gene uncertain. The sequencing sample was made of peripheral blood. The CDR3 loop is CASSQLHNYTF. The CDR3 DNA reads TGTGCCAGCAGCCAATTACATAACTACACCTTC.